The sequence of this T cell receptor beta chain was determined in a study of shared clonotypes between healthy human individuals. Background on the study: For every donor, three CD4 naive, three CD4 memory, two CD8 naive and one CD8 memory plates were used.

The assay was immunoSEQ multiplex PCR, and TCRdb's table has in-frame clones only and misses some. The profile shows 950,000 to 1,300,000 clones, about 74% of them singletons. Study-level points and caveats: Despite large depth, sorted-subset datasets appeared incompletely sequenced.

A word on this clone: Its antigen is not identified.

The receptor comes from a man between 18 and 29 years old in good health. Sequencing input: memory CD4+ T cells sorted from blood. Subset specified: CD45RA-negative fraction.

The CDR3 DNA reads TGCGCCAGCAGCGTGGGACTAGCGGGGGTAGGCGAGCAGTACTTC. Translated: CASSVGLAGVGEQYF. V usage is TRBV5-1 and J usage is TRBJ2-7, with TRBD2 identical over 14 bases. Germline values: CDR1 SGHRS, CDR2 YFSETQ. V lost 4 bases and J lost 6; bases outside the gene matches: 6. The CDR3 is made up of 15 amino acids.